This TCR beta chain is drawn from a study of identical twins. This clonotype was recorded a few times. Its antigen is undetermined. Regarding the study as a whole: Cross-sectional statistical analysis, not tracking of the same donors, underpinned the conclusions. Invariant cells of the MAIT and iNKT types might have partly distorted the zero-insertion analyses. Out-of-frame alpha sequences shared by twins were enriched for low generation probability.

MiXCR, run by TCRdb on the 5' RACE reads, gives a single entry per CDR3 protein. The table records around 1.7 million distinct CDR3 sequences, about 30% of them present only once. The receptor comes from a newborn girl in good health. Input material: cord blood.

The CDR3 DNA reads TGCAGTGCTAGAGGGCCCTTCAATGAAAAACTGTTTTTT. Translation: CSARGPFNEKLFF. The chain is built from TRBV20-1 and TRBJ1-4; no firm D call. Germline loops: CDR1 DFQATT, CDR2 SNEGSKA (reference sequence). V lost 1 base and J 5 bases, leaving 8 bases between the germline ends. This CDR3 is built from 13 residues.